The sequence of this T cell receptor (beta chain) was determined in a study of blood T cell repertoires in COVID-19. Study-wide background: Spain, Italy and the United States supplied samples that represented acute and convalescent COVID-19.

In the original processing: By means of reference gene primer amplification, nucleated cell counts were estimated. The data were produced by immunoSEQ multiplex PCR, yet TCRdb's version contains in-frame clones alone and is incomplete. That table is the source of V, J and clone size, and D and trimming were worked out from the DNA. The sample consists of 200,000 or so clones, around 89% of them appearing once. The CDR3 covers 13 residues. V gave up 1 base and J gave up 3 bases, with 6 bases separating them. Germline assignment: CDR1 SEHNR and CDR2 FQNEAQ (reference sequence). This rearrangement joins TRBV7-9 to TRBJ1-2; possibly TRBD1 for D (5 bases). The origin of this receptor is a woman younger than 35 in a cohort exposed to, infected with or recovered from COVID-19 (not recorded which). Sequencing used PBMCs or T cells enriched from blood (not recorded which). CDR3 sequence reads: CASSLEQDYGYTF. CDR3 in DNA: TGTGCCAGCAGCTTAGAACAGGACTATGGCTACACCTTC.